The clone carrying this T cell receptor beta chain was counted a few times. This record belongs to a study of blood T cell repertoires in COVID-19. In the source study's methods: The assay estimated nucleated cells by amplifying reference gene primers. This table comes from immunoSEQ multiplex PCR, and its TCRdb copy is limited to in-frame clones, with some not included. That table gives V, J and clone size, and the DNA gave D and trimming. Among more than 6,500 clones listed, over 75% were seen once. CDR3 length equals 11 residues. V was clipped by 0 bases and J by 4 bases, with 4 bases between them. The germline CDR1 and CDR2 sequences are DFQATT and SNEGSKA (reference sequence).

The receptor was derived from a man older than 75 with active COVID-19. The specimen sequenced was peripheral blood. The rearrangement links TRBV20-1 to TRBJ2-7; unclear D gene. CDR3 sequence: CSARDGYEQYF. CDR3 coding DNA: TGCAGTGCTAGAGACGGTTACGAGCAGTACTTC.